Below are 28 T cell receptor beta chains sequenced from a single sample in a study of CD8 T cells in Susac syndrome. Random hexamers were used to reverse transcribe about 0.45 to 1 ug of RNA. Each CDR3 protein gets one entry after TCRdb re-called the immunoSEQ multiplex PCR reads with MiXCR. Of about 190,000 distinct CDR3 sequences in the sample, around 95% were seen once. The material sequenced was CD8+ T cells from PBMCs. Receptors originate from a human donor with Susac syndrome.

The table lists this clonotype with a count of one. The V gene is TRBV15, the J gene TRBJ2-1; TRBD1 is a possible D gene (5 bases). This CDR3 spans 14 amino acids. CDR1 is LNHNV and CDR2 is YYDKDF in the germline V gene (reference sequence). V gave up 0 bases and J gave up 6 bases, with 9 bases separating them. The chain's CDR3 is CATSRDQGSNEQFF. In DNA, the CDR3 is TGTGCCACCAGCAGAGATCAGGGTTCCAATGAGCAGTTCTTC.

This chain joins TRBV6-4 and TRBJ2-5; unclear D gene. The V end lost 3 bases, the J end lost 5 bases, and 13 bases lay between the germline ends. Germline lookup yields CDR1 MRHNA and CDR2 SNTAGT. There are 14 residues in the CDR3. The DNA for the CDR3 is TGTGCCAGCAGTGAGATTCACGGATCGGAGACCCAGTACTTC. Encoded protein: CASSEIHGSETQYF.

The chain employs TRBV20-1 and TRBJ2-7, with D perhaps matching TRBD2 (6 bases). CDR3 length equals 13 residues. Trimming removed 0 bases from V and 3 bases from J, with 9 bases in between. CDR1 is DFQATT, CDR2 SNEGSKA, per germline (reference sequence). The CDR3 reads CSARERGLYEQYF. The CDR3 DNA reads TGCAGTGCTAGAGAGCGGGGCCTCTACGAGCAGTACTTC.

The CDR3 reads CASSLTVSYEQYF. CDR3 sequence (DNA): TGTGCCAGCAGTTTAACGGTTTCTTACGAGCAGTACTTC. The chain couples TRBV28 to TRBJ2-7; unclear D gene. Germline-derived CDR1 and CDR2 are MDHEN and SYDVKM. V lost 2 bases, J lost 4 bases, and 9 bases lay in between. The CDR3 totals 13 residues.

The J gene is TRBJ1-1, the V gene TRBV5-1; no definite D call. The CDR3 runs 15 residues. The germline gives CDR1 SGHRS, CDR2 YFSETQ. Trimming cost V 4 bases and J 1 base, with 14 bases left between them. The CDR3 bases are TGCGCCAGCAGCCCTAATGGGCAACAGAACACTGAAGCTTTCTTT. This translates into CASSPNGQQNTEAFF.

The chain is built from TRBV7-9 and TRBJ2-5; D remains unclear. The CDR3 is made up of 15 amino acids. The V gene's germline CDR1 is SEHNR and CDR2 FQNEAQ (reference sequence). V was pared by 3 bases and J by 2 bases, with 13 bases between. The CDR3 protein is CASSLSSNIQETQYF. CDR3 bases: TGTGCCAGCAGCTTGTCATCAAATATACAAGAGACCCAGTACTTC.

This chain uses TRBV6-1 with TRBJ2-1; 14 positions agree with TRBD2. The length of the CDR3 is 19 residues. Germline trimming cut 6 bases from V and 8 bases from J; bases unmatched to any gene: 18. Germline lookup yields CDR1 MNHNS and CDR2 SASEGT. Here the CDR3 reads CASRDPGTSGSTSPYEQFF. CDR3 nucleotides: TGTGCCAGCAGAGACCCCGGGACTAGCGGGAGTACCTCCCCCTATGAGCAGTTCTTC.

The CDR3 is CASSYGLTYEQYF. The DNA of the CDR3 is TGTGCCAGCAGTTACGGACTCACCTACGAGCAGTACTTC. The chain is built from TRBV6-5 and TRBJ2-7; tentative D call: TRBD2 (5 bases). The CDR3 loop spans 13 amino acids. V lost 2 bases and J 2 bases, leaving 7 bases between the germline ends. In germline, CDR1 is MNHEY, CDR2 SVGAGI.

DNA of the CDR3: TGTGCCAGCAGTTACGACAGGCGAGAGTCCTATAATTCACCCCTCCACTTT. This codes for CASSYDRRESYNSPLHF. The genes are TRBV6-5 and TRBJ1-6, with TRBD1 as a possible D gene (6 bases). CDR1 is MNHEY, CDR2 SVGAGI, per germline. The V gene lost 2 bases and the J gene lost 1 base, with 12 bases spanning the gap. This CDR3 is built from 17 residues.

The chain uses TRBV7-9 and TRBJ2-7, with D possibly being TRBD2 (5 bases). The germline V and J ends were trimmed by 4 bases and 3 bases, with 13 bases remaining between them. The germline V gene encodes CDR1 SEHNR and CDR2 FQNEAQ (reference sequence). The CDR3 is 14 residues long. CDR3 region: CASSSDTSLYEQYF. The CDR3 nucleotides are TGTGCCAGCAGCTCCGATACTAGTCTCTACGAGCAGTACTTC.

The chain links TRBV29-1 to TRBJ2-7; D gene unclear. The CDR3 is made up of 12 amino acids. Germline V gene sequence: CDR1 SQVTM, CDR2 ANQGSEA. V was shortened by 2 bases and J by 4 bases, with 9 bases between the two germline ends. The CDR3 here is CSVESHGYEQYF. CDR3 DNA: TGCAGCGTTGAATCCCACGGGTACGAGCAGTACTTC.

This CDR3 is CASSSYNSPLHF. The CDR3, as DNA: TGTGCCAGCAGCTCTTATAATTCACCCCTCCACTTT. The V and J genes are TRBV5-6 and TRBJ1-6; unclear D gene. Germline-derived CDR1 and CDR2 are SGHDT and YYEEEE. The V gene lost 3 bases and the J gene lost 4 bases, with 2 bases spanning the gap. This CDR3 is 12 amino acids long.

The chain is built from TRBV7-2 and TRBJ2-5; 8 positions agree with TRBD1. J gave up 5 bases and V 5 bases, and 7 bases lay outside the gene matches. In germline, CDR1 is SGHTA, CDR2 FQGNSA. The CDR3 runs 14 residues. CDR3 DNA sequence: TGTGCCAGCAGCCCCCAGGACAGGGTTGAGACCCAGTACTTC. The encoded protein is CASSPQDRVETQYF. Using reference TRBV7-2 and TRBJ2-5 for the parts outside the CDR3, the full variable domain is GAGVSQSPSNKVTEKGKDVELRCDPISGHTALYWYRQSLGQGLEFLIYFQGNSAPDKSGLPSDRFSAERTGGSVSTLTIQRTQQEDSAVYLCASSPQDRVETQYFGPGTRLLVL.

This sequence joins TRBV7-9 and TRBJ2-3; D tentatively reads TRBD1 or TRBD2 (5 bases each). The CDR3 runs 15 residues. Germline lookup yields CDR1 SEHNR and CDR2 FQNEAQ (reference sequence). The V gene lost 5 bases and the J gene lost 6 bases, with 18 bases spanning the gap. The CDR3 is CASSQPGPEGDTQYF. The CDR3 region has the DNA TGTGCCAGCAGCCAACCGGGGCCCGAGGGTGATACGCAGTATTTT.

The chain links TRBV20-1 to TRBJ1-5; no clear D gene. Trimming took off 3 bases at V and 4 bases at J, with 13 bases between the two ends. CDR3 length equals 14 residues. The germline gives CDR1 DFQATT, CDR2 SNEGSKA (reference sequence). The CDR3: CSASLERENQPQHF. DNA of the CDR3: TGCAGTGCTAGTCTCGAGCGGGAAAATCAGCCCCAGCATTTT.

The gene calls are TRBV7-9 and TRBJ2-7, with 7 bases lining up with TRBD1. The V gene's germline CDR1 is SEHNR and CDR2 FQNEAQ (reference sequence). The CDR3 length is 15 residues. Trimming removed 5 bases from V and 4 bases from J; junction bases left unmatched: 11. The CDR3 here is CASSSRDRLPYEQYF. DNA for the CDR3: TGTGCCAGCAGCAGCCGGGACAGACTACCATACGAGCAGTACTTC. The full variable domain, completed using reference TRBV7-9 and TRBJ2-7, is DTGVSQNPRHKITKRGQNVTFRCDPISEHNRLYWYRQTLGQGPEFLTYFQNEAQLEKSRLLSDRFSAERPKGSFSTLEIQRTEQGDSAMYLCASSSRDRLPYEQYFGPGTRLTVT.

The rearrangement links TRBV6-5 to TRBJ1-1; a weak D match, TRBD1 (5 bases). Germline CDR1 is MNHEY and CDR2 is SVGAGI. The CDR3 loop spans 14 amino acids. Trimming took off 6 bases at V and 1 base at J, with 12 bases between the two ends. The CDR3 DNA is TGTGCCAGCAGCTTCGACAGAGAGAACACTGAAGCTTTCTTT. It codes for CASSFDRENTEAFF.

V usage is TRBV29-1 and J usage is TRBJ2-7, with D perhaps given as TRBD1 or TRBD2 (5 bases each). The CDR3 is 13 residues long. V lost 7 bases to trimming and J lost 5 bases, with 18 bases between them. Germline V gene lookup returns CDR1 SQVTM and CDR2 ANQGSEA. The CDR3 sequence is CSGRVGEANEQYF. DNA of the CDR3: TGCAGCGGGCGGGTGGGGGAAGCCAACGAGCAGTACTTC.

CDR3 bases: TGTGCCTGGAGTGTCGGACAGGGGGATGGCTACACCTTC. Protein sequence: CAWSVGQGDGYTF. V is TRBV30 and J is TRBJ1-2, with 10 bases aligning to TRBD1. This CDR3 contains 13 residues. With 0 bases clipped from V and 6 bases from J, the junction kept 1 base outside the gene matches. From germline, CDR1 is GTSNPN and CDR2 SVGIG (reference sequence).

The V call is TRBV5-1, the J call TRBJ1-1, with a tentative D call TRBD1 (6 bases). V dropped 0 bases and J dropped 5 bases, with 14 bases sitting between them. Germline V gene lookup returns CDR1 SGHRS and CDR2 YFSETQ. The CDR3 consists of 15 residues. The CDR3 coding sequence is TGCGCCAGCAGCTTGGACCGGGGGGCTGGAACTGAAGCTTTCTTT. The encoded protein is CASSLDRGAGTEAFF.

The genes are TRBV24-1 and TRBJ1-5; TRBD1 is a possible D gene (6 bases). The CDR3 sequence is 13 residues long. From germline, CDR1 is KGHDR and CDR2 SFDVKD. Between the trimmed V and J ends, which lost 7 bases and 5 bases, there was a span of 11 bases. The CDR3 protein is CATSPAGDQPQHF. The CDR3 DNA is TGTGCCACCAGCCCGGCAGGGGATCAGCCCCAGCATTTT.

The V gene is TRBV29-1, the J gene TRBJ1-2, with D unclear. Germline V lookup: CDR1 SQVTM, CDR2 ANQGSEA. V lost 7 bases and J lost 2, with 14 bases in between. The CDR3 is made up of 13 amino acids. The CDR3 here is CSADTSGNYGYTF. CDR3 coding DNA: TGCAGCGCTGACACCTCGGGAAACTATGGCTACACCTTC.

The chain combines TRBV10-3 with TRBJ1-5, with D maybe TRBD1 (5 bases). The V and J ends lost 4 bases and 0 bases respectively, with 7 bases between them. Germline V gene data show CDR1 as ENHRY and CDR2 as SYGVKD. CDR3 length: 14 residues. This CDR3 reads CAISAGDSNQPQHF. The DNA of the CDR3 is TGTGCCATCAGTGCGGGGGATAGCAATCAGCCCCAGCATTTT.

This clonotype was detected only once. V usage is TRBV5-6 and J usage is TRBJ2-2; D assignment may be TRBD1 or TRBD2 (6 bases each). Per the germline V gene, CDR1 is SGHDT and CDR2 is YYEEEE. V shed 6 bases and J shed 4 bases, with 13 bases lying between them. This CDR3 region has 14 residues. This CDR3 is CASTQGGLTGELFF. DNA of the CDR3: TGTGCCAGCACGCAAGGGGGGCTCACCGGGGAGCTGTTTTTT.

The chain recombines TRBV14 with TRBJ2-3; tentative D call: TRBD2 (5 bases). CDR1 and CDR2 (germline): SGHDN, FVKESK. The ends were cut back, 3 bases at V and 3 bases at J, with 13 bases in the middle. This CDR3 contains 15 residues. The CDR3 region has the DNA TGTGCCAGCAGCCACGACAAGGAGGTGACAGATACGCAGTATTTT. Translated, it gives CASSHDKEVTDTQYF.

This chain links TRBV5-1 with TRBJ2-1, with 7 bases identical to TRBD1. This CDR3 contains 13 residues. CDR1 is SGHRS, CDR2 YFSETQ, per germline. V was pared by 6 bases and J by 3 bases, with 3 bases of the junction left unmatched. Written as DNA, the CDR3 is TGCGCCAGCAAAGGGGACAGCTACAATGAGCAGTTCTTC. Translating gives CASKGDSYNEQFF.

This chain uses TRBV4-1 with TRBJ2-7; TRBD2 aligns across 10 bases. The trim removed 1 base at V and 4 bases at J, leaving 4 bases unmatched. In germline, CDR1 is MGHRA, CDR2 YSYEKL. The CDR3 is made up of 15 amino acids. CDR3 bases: TGCGCCAGCAGCCAAGCAAGCGGGGGGGATTACGAGCAGTACTTC. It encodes CASSQASGGDYEQYF.

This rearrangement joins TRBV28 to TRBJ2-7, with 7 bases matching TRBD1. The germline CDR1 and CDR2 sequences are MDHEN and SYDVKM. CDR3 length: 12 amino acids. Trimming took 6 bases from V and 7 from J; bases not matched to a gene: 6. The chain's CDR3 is CASRPQGDEQYF. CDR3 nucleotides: TGTGCCAGCAGACCCCAGGGGGATGAGCAGTACTTC.